Below, 9 T cell receptor beta chains from the same sample are listed, as sequenced in a study of CD8 T cells in ankylosing spondylitis. General study findings and limits: It appeared that ankylosing spondylitis blood was characterized by a TCR beta motif of several highly homologous variants.

Antigens of these TCRs are unknown. TCRdb reprocessed the 5' RACE reads with MiXCR, giving one entry per CDR3 protein. The sample includes over 700,000 distinct CDR3 sequences, around 19% of them seen just once. The specimen was blood, either unsorted or a sorted T cell fraction (not recorded which). The receptors were gathered from a male donor with ankylosing spondylitis.

This clonotype was counted only a few times. The gene calls are TRBV11-2 and TRBJ2-2; perhaps TRBD1 as D (6 bases). Germline-derived CDR1 and CDR2 are SGHAT and FQNNGV. V lost 1 base to trimming and J lost 4 bases, with 10 bases between them. This CDR3 is 15 amino acids long. Here the CDR3 DNA reads TGTGCCAGCAGCTTAGTCAGGGGACGCACCGGGGAGCTGTTTTTT. Protein: CASSLVRGRTGELFF.

This clonotype occurred many times. The chain is built from TRBV12-3 or TRBV12-4 and TRBJ2-3; 8 bases are a match to TRBD1. V was pared by 5 bases and J by 4 bases, with 8 bases of the junction left unmatched. This CDR3 is 15 amino acids long. CDR3: CASSPGQGRADTQYF. In DNA, the CDR3 is TGTGCCAGCAGTCCAGGACAGGGTAGGGCAGATACGCAGTATTTT.

This clonotype was seen a few times. The chain combines TRBV5-4 with TRBJ2-3, with 12 bases lining up with TRBD2. The trim removed 4 bases at V and 4 bases at J, leaving 10 bases unmatched. Germline loops: CDR1 SGHNT, CDR2 YYREEE (reference sequence). The CDR3 is made up of 17 amino acids. CDR3 nucleotide sequence: TGTGCCAGCAGCCCGAAGGGACTAGCGGGTACCGCAGATACGCAGTATTTT. Amino acid sequence: CASSPKGLAGTADTQYF.

The rearrangement joins TRBV21-1 to TRBJ1-5; the DNA was not compared with TRBD1, the D call given in the table. TRBV21-1 is an annotated pseudogene. The CDR3 loop spans 16 amino acids. CDR3 in amino acids: CASSKRTGALNQPQHF. DNA for the CDR3: TGTGCCAGCAGCAAGAGGACAGGGGCCCTCAATCAGCCCCAGCATTTT.

This clonotype was counted only a few times. J is TRBJ2-6 and V is TRBV3-1; the D gene is possibly TRBD1 (6 bases). Germline V CDR1 and CDR2: LGHDT, YNNKEL (reference sequence). The CDR3 covers 15 residues. Between the trimmed V and J ends, which lost 8 bases and 0 bases, there was a span of 11 bases. Here the CDR3 DNA reads TGTGCCAGCGCCAAACAGGGCTCTGGGGCCAACGTCCTGACTTTC. Translated: CASAKQGSGANVLTF.

This clonotype occurred a few times. This chain joins TRBV27 and TRBJ2-1; TRBD2 is a possible D gene (5 bases). Germline V lookup: CDR1 MNHEY, CDR2 SMNVEV (reference sequence). CDR3 length: 13 amino acids. Between the trimmed V and J ends, which lost 8 bases and 3 bases, there was a span of 11 bases. CDR3 loop: CASGSRGYNEQFF. CDR3 coding DNA: TGTGCCAGCGGGAGCCGAGGCTACAATGAGCAGTTCTTC.

The chain is built from TRBV20-1 and TRBJ1-6; perhaps TRBD1 as D (5 bases). The V end lost 3 bases, the J end lost 5 bases, and 11 bases lay between the germline ends. The CDR3 totals 14 residues. Germline lookup yields CDR1 DFQATT and CDR2 SNEGSKA (reference sequence). The CDR3 protein is CSASRRDHNSPLHF. The CDR3 DNA reads TGCAGTGCTAGTCGCAGGGACCATAATTCACCCCTCCACTTT.

This clonotype has a count of ten or more. As DNA, the CDR3 is TGTGCCACCAGACTAGGGGTCGGTCAGCCCCAGCATTTT. This encodes CATRLGVGQPQHF. The chain is built from TRBV15 and TRBJ1-5; D is perhaps TRBD1 (5 bases). Trimming took off 6 bases at V and 6 bases at J, with 12 bases between the two ends. CDR1 and CDR2 (germline): LNHNV, YYDKDF (reference sequence). This CDR3 has 13 residues.

This clonotype was seen only a few times. This CDR3 is CASSGGLAGGSYNEQFF. The CDR3 bases are TGCGCCAGCAGCGGGGGACTAGCGGGGGGGTCCTACAATGAGCAGTTCTTC. The chain has TRBV5-1 and TRBJ2-1, with TRBD2 identical over 16 bases. Germline loops: CDR1 SGHRS, CDR2 YFSETQ. This CDR3 has 17 amino acids. Trimming removed 4 bases from V and 1 base from J; junction bases left unmatched: 2.